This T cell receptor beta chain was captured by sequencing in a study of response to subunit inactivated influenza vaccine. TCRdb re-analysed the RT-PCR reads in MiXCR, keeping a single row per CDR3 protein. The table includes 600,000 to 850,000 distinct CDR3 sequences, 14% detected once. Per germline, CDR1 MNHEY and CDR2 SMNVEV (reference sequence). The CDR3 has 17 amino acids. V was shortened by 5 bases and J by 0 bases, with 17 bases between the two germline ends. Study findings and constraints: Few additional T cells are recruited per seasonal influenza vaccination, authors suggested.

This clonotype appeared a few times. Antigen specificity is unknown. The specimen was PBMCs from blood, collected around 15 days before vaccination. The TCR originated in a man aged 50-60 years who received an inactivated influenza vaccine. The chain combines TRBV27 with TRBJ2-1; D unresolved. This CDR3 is CASSMPGRISSYNEQFF. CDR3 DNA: TGTGCCAGCAGTATGCCTGGTAGGATTAGCTCCTACAATGAGCAGTTCTTC.